This entry lists 24 T cell receptor beta chains sequenced from one sample in a study of PD-L1 blockade in urothelial cancer. Here immunoSEQ multiplex PCR was the method, and the copy in TCRdb shows in-frame clones only, minus some. The table records tens of thousands of clones, around 90% of them present only once. The material was PBMCs, obtained around atezolizumab (anti-PD-L1) treatment. These TCRs come from a man between 60 and 75 years old with urothelial cancer.

The genes are TRBV11-3 and TRBJ2-7, with D tentatively TRBD2 (5 bases). CDR1 SGHNT and CDR2 YENEEA come from the germline V gene. This CDR3 has 14 residues. Trimming shortened V by 2 bases and J by 3 bases, and 11 bases separated the two germline ends. The CDR3 is CASSLRRTFYEQYF. Written as DNA, the CDR3 is TGTGCCAGCAGCTTACGGAGGACCTTCTACGAGCAGTACTTC. The variable domain in full, completed from reference TRBV11-3 and TRBJ2-7, reads EAGVVQSPRYKIIEKKQPVAFWCNPISGHNTLYWYLQNLGQGPELLIRYENEEAVDDSQLPKDRFSAERLKGVDSTLKIQPAELGDSAVYLCASSLRRTFYEQYFGPGTRLTVT.

Concerning this clone itself: Other DNA sequences of this sample code for an identical CDR3. This chain connects TRBV11-3 to TRBJ1-1; D remains ambiguous. Trimming shortened V by 2 bases and J by 1 base, and 5 bases separated the two germline ends. Per germline, CDR1 SGHNT and CDR2 YENEEA. The CDR3 extends over 13 amino acids. CDR3 DNA sequence: TGTGCCAGCAGCTTAACCAGGAACACTGAAGCTTTCTTT. It specifies CASSLTRNTEAFF.

DNA for the CDR3: TGTGCCAGCAGTCGTTGGACAGGGGTAATGAACACTGAAGCTTTCTTT. Amino acid sequence: CASSRWTGVMNTEAFF. The J gene is TRBJ1-1, the V gene TRBV14, with 9 bases matching TRBD1. The germline gives CDR1 SGHDN, CDR2 FVKESK. V lost 6 bases, J lost 0 bases, and 8 bases stayed unmatched. CDR3 length equals 16 residues.

A single count supports this clone. The rearrangement joins TRBV5-1 to TRBJ1-2; D might be TRBD1 (6 bases). The CDR3 runs to 14 residues. Germline V gene data show CDR1 as SGHRS and CDR2 as YFSETQ. V was trimmed by 0 bases and J by 4 bases, leaving 10 bases between them. The CDR3 is CASSLDGGAYGYTF. Here the CDR3 DNA reads TGCGCCAGCAGCTTGGATGGGGGCGCCTATGGCTACACCTTC.

This clone was seen only once. For the CDR3, the DNA is TGTGCCAGCAGGCGACCCGGGACAGGGAACACCGGGGAGCTGTTTTTT. Amino acids: CASRRPGTGNTGELFF. The chain is built from TRBV7-2 and TRBJ2-2, with 8 positions matching TRBD1. The CDR3 covers 16 residues. J lost 1 base, V lost 6 bases, and 7 bases had no gene match. Looked up from germline, CDR1 is SGHTA and CDR2 is FQGNSA.

V usage is TRBV5-6 and J usage is TRBJ2-2, with D tentatively TRBD1 (5 bases). This CDR3 comprises 16 residues. From germline, CDR1 is SGHDT and CDR2 YYEEEE. Trimming left V 4 bases short and J 1 base short, with 14 bases between. CDR3 loop: CASSPPAGMNTGELFF. CDR3 in DNA: TGTGCCAGCAGCCCCCCGGCAGGGATGAACACCGGGGAGCTGTTTTTT.

The chain uses TRBV28 and TRBJ1-2; 9 bases map to TRBD1. Germline V gene data show CDR1 as MDHEN and CDR2 as SYDVKM. Trimming took 3 bases from V and 6 from J; bases not matched to a gene: 11. The CDR3 runs to 16 residues. Here the CDR3 reads CASSFLTGTGLNGYTF. CDR3 DNA sequence: TGTGCCAGCAGTTTTTTAACCGGGACAGGGTTGAATGGCTACACCTTC.

The chain uses TRBV14 and TRBJ1-1; D call uncertain. The CDR3 runs to 13 residues. In germline, CDR1 is SGHDN, CDR2 FVKESK. The V end lost 3 bases, the J end lost 1 base, and 6 bases lay between the germline ends. The CDR3 DNA reads as TGTGCCAGCAGCCAGAACACGAACACTGAAGCTTTCTTT. This encodes CASSQNTNTEAFF.

J is TRBJ1-5 and V is TRBV7-2; possible D gene TRBD1, 6 bases. The CDR3 spans 16 residues. Per the germline V gene, CDR1 is SGHTA and CDR2 is FQGNSA. V lost 1 base and J lost 4, with 14 bases in between. CDR3 DNA: TGTGCCAGCAGCTTAGTAGGGATGGGGGCTAATCAGCCCCAGCATTTT. Its protein product is CASSLVGMGANQPQHF. The whole variable domain, filled in from reference TRBV7-2 and TRBJ1-5, reads GAGVSQSPSNKVTEKGKDVELRCDPISGHTALYWYRQSLGQGLEFLIYFQGNSAPDKSGLPSDRFSAERTGGSVSTLTIQRTQQEDSAVYLCASSLVGMGANQPQHFGDGTRLSIL.

The chain has TRBV9 and TRBJ2-7, with D unresolved. This CDR3 is 13 amino acids long. V lost 0 bases to trimming and J lost 0 bases, with 4 bases between them. Germline CDR1 reads SGDLS; CDR2 reads YYNGEE. CDR3 nucleotide sequence: TGTGCCAGCAGCGTAGCAGACTCCTACGAGCAGTACTTC. This gives the protein CASSVADSYEQYF.

The chain employs TRBV11-2 and TRBJ2-7; D may be TRBD2 (6 bases). Per the germline V gene, CDR1 is SGHAT and CDR2 is FQNNGV. The CDR3 extends over 14 amino acids. The V gene lost 5 bases and the J gene lost 6 bases, with 17 bases spanning the gap. CDR3 in DNA: TGTGCCAGCAGCCGCGGGACGGGTGGGGGCGAGCAGTACTTC. Translation: CASSRGTGGGEQYF.

CDR3 amino acids: CASGGLSQEPYTGELFF. Written as DNA, the CDR3 is TGTGCTAGTGGCGGGCTGTCACAGGAACCCTACACCGGGGAGCTGTTTTTT. The chain couples TRBV12-5 to TRBJ2-2; the D gene is possibly TRBD1 (5 bases). CDR1 is LGHNT, CDR2 FRNRAP, per germline. The CDR3 is 17 amino acids. Trimming removed 6 bases from V and 3 bases from J, with 20 bases in between.

The rearrangement joins TRBV6-5 to TRBJ1-3, with D unresolved. Germline assignment: CDR1 MNHEY and CDR2 SVGAGI. With 0 bases removed from V and 0 bases from J, the gap between germline ends came to 9 bases. The CDR3 extends over 16 amino acids. The CDR3 is CASSYSYSSSGNTIYF. CDR3 DNA: TGTGCCAGCAGTTACTCGTACAGCTCCTCTGGAAACACCATATATTTT.

This chain uses TRBV28 with TRBJ1-2, with 7 positions matching TRBD1. The CDR3 is made up of 14 amino acids. With 6 bases clipped from V and 2 bases from J, the junction kept 6 bases outside the gene matches. CDR1 and CDR2 (germline): MDHEN, SYDVKM. The CDR3 coding sequence is TGTGCCAGCAGGGCAACGGACAGGAACTATGGCTACACCTTC. Residues: CASRATDRNYGYTF.

This chain joins TRBV6-6 and TRBJ2-7; 7 bases map to TRBD1. The CDR3 is made up of 14 amino acids. Losses at the gene ends were 6 bases for V and 4 bases for J; bases not matched to a gene: 9. The germline V gene has CDR1 MNHNY and CDR2 SVGAGI (reference sequence). The CDR3 loop is CASRPRDREYEQYF. CDR3 nucleotides: TGTGCCAGCAGACCCCGGGACAGAGAATACGAGCAGTACTTC.

The chain is built from TRBV14 and TRBJ2-1; 8 bases fit TRBD2. V shed 3 bases, J shed 8 bases, and the junction held 9 bases outside the gene matches. Germline V gene data show CDR1 as SGHDN and CDR2 as FVKESK. The CDR3 length is 15 residues. The CDR3: CASSQGTSYWHEQFF. The CDR3 nucleotides are TGTGCCAGCAGCCAGGGGACTAGTTATTGGCATGAGCAGTTCTTC.

The chain uses TRBV6-6 and TRBJ2-3; D gene ambiguous. The CDR3 contains 14 residues. From germline, CDR1 is MNHNY and CDR2 SVGAGI (reference sequence). Trimming removed 2 bases at V and 0 bases at J, with 6 bases between. The CDR3 DNA is TGTGCCAGCAGTTACATCGGGAGCACAGATACGCAGTATTTT. It is translated as CASSYIGSTDTQYF.

This clone has more than one count but fewer than ten. V is TRBV30 and J is TRBJ1-1; 10 nucleotides agree with TRBD1. J gave up 7 bases and V 3 bases, and 8 bases lay outside the gene matches. Germline loops: CDR1 GTSNPN, CDR2 SVGIG (reference sequence). The CDR3 is 14 amino acids. The CDR3 DNA follows: TGTGCCTGGAGGTCCGGGACAGGGGTTAGTGAAGCTTTCTTT. This sequence encodes CAWRSGTGVSEAFF.

Only a few counts were recorded for this clone. The chain recombines TRBV11-3 with TRBJ1-2; no reliable D call. The CDR3 has 15 residues. Germline assignment: CDR1 SGHNT and CDR2 YENEEA. Deletions cut 3 bases from V and 7 bases from J, with 18 bases between. As DNA, the CDR3 is TGTGCCAGCAGCTTGGGCCAAGGAGGGATGGGTGGCTACACCTTC. This codes for CASSLGQGGMGGYTF.

As regards this clone: Distinct nucleotide sequences in the sample also encode this CDR3. The chain employs TRBV19 and TRBJ2-5, with TRBD2 matching 9 bases. Germline V gene lookup returns CDR1 LNHDA and CDR2 SQIVND (reference sequence). This CDR3 comprises 15 residues. V shed 3 bases and J 5 bases; nucleotides not matched to a gene: 7. The CDR3 nucleotides read TGTGCCAGTAGTATTGGCGGGGGGGCCGGTGAGACCCAGTACTTC. Its protein is CASSIGGGAGETQYF. Full variable domain (rest looked up from reference TRBV19 and TRBJ2-5): DGGITQSPKYLFRKEGQNVTLSCEQNLNHDAMYWYRQDPGQGLRLIYYSQIVNDFQKGDIAEGYSVSREKKESFPLTVTSAQKNPTAFYLCASSIGGGAGETQYFGPGTRLLVL.

This rearrangement joins TRBV18 to TRBJ1-4; no definite D call. Germline V gene sequence: CDR1 KGHSH, CDR2 LQKENI. This CDR3 has 13 residues. V was trimmed by 2 bases and J by 4 bases, leaving 5 bases between them. The CDR3 is CASSPMSNEKLFF. The CDR3 region has the DNA TGTGCCAGCTCACCAATGAGTAATGAAAAACTGTTTTTT.

This clone was observed once. The DNA of the CDR3 is TGTGCCAGCAGTTACGCGGGACAGGGCTTTGATTCACCCCTCCACTTT. Protein sequence: CASSYAGQGFDSPLHF. The chain combines TRBV6-6 with TRBJ1-6; TRBD1 matches at 9 bases. V shed 2 bases and J 8 bases; nucleotides not matched to a gene: 7. Per the germline V gene, CDR1 is MNHNY and CDR2 is SVGAGI (reference sequence). The CDR3 is 16 amino acids.

This rearrangement joins TRBV9 to TRBJ2-5; maybe TRBD2 (6 bases). The CDR3 is 14 amino acids. Germline CDR1 is SGDLS and CDR2 is YYNGEE. Between the trimmed V and J ends, which lost 3 bases and 2 bases, there was a span of 11 bases. The CDR3 coding sequence is TGTGCCAGCAGCGCGGGACTTACACAAGAGACCCAGTACTTC. Protein product: CASSAGLTQETQYF.

The chain carries TRBV29-1 and TRBJ2-7; D perhaps matches TRBD1 (6 bases). The germline V and J ends were trimmed by 0 bases and 1 base, with 10 bases remaining between them. There are 14 residues in the CDR3. CDR1 is SQVTM, CDR2 ANQGSEA, per germline. Here the CDR3 reads CSVEDPDSSYEQYF. The CDR3, as DNA: TGCAGCGTTGAAGACCCGGACAGTTCCTACGAGCAGTACTTC.